This TCR beta chain was obtained from a study of blood T cell repertoires in COVID-19. Study-wide background: Spain, Italy and the United States supplied samples that represented acute and convalescent COVID-19.

Germline values: CDR1 MNHNY, CDR2 SVGAGI (reference sequence). Trimming removed 6 bases from V and 9 bases from J; junction bases left unmatched: 8. The CDR3 contains 15 residues. Original handling: Cell counts per sample came from amplifying reference gene primers. TCRdb's copy holds only in-frame clones and misses some; the assay was immunoSEQ multiplex PCR. For V, J and clone size, that table is used; D and trimming come from the DNA. The sample lists 250,000 or so clones, 75% to 90% occurring once. The sequencing input was peripheral blood. This sequence joins TRBV6-6 and TRBJ1-6; 10 bases are shared with TRBD1. This receptor was taken from a man aged 30 to 45 with active or convalescent COVID-19. CDR3 coding DNA: TGTGCCAGCAGGTCGACCGGGACAGGGGCTTCACCCCTCCACTTT. This translates into CASRSTGTGASPLHF.